The T cell receptor (beta chain) described here comes from a study of regulatory T cells in long-lasting Graves disease. The sample's time point: newly diagnosed GD, antithyroid drugs for less than 3 months. Researchers made the TCR library from RNA that was extracted from PBMCs. Diagnosis followed American Thyroid Association guidelines for Graves' disease. Notes on the study in general: Lower TCR diversity characterized persistent Graves' patients relative to newly diagnosed patients. Persistent disease was characterized by preferential usage of TRBV28, TRBJ1-2 and TRBJ2-5.

This clonotype was seen more than once but under ten times. Its target is not known. Germline CDR1 is SGHRS and CDR2 is YFSETQ. V was clipped by 3 bases and J by 4 bases, with 14 bases between them. The CDR3 is 16 amino acids. With iRepertoire HTBI primers and Arm-PCR of CDR3 regions, TCR beta libraries were built. TCRdb recomputed calls from the multiplex PCR reads with MiXCR, one row per CDR3 protein. The table has 400,000 to 500,000 distinct CDR3 sequences, 14% to 15% seen once. These data were likewise used in another study, on T cells in Graves' hyperthyroidism and ophthalmopathy. That work states: Graves' hyperthyroidism showing no ophthalmopathy progression within 18 months was considered stable.

The receptor was isolated from a woman aged 25-40 years with Graves disease. The V gene is TRBV5-1, the J gene TRBJ2-6, with D perhaps given as TRBD1 or TRBD2 (5 bases each). The source material was peripheral blood mononuclear cells (PBMCs), sampled at new diagnosis, from a patient treated with antithyroid drugs. The CDR3 DNA is TGCGCCAGCAGCTCTCTCGTGGGGACGGGGGCCAACGTCCTGACTTTC. This encodes CASSSLVGTGANVLTF. Full variable domain (rest looked up from reference TRBV5-1 and TRBJ2-6): KAGVTQTPRYLIKTRGQQVTLSCSPISGHRSVSWYQQTPGQGLQFLFEYFSETQRNKGNFPGRFSGRQFSNSRSEMNVSTLELGDSALYLCASSSLVGTGANVLTFGAGSRLTVL.